There are a few counts of the clone carrying this T cell receptor (beta chain). Its target is not known. The CDR3 totals 16 residues. The junction had 6 bases not matched to a gene; V was cut back by 5 bases and J by 2 bases. The data derive from a study of response to subunit inactivated influenza vaccine. Whole-study results and caveats: Few new T cells, the authors suggested, are recruited by each seasonal influenza vaccination.

TCRdb re-called the RT-PCR reads with MiXCR, one entry per CDR3 protein. In the table there are roughly 570,000 distinct CDR3 sequences, approximately 13% of which are singletons. The J gene is TRBJ2-4, the V gene TRBV12-3 or TRBV12-4; 10 positions agree with TRBD1. This clonotype was obtained from a man aged 45-65 years who received an inactivated influenza vaccine. Material: PBMCs from blood, obtained roughly 46 days after vaccination. The CDR3 is CASSPGTGATKNIQYF. The CDR3 DNA is TGTGCCAGCAGTCCCGGGACAGGGGCGACCAAAAACATTCAGTACTTC.